A selection of T cell receptor beta chains follows, all from one sample in a study of blood T cells in healthy people across ages. TCRdb re-analysed the 5' RACE reads in MiXCR, keeping a single row per CDR3 protein. Of 730,000 or so distinct CDR3 sequences in the sample, 40% to 45% were seen once. The source material was blood. The receptors come from a man at least 80 years old in good health. Both conserved end residues are part of each CDR3. Expanded clones are given a class, and other clones once, few, many or no size at all.

>NA|TRBJ2-4|TRBV7-9
CASSSTGGKNIQYF
>NA|TRBJ1-4|TRBV4-2
CASSREVKGATNEKLFF
>NA|TRBJ1-5|TRBV10-3
CAISGVRGGNQPQHF
>NA|TRBJ2-5|TRBV7-2
CASSFRGHQETQYF
>NA|TRBJ1-2|TRBV6-4
CASSDRIGYGYTF
>few|TRBJ2-1|TRBV5-1
CASSLGYRDSYNEQFF
>NA|TRBJ2-1|TRBV3-1
CASSQEVTSNEQFF
>few|TRBJ1-1|TRBV6-2/TRBV6-3
CASVRVPTEAFF
>NA|NA|TRBV3-1
CASSPIRGDTYNEQYF
>few|TRBJ2-4|TRBV6-5
CASSRGQDLAKNIQYF
>NA|TRBJ1-3|TRBV3-1
CASSPTGTERSGNTIYF
>NA|TRBJ1-1|TRBV29-1
CSGGGGQGALGEAFF
>few|TRBJ2-7|TRBV7-2
CASSIGGTSGYEQYF
>few|TRBJ2-7|TRBV7-2
CASSLRKGRYEQYF
>NA|TRBJ2-3|TRBV7-2
CASSIRRLAVDSDTQYF
>few|TRBJ2-7|TRBV28
CASRVSSTLYEQYF
>NA|TRBJ2-3|TRBV20-1
CSASPSGTRAYF
>NA|TRBJ1-2|TRBV5-6
CASRPKSYGYTF
>once|TRBJ1-2|TRBV2
CASTQIHPGQGTRRSYGYTF
>few|TRBJ1-2|TRBV20-1
CSADRADYGYTF
>NA|TRBJ2-3|TRBV18
CASSPPMGAGDSTDTQYF
>NA|TRBJ2-7|TRBV2
CASRIRTGGGESQYF
>NA|TRBJ2-7|TRBV6-2/TRBV6-3
CASRRTGRGDEQYF
>NA|TRBJ2-1|TRBV30
CACHPTSGGYNEQFF
>NA|TRBJ2-3|TRBV4-2
CASSQGTGLPDSRTDTQYF
>NA|TRBJ1-4|TRBV29-1
CSVEAGEKLFF
>NA|NA|TRBV7-2
CASSTDFSYNEQYF
>many|TRBJ2-7|TRBV15
CATSRGSGGSEQYF
>many|TRBJ1-5|TRBV20-1
CSARDSLGTGVDQPQHF
>NA|TRBJ2-7|TRBV5-1
CASSPGGFQDYEQYF
>NA|TRBJ2-1|TRBV30
CAWSRGLADNEQFF
>few|TRBJ2-7|TRBV6-1
CASTRDRRAYEQYF
>many|TRBJ2-1|TRBV4-3
CASSQAAQGNNEQFF